This T cell receptor beta chain is drawn from a study of high-grade serous ovarian cancer treatment subgroups. Assay used: immunoSEQ multiplex PCR; TCRdb lists only in-frame clones, some missing. The table includes about 2,300 clones, roughly 72% detected once. Points from the study as a whole: Tumors within one patient showed repertoire similarity of about 0.095 to 0.79. TCR relatedness rose with neoantigen level and trended with mutation load. Without spatial data, bulk sequencing limits insight into HGSC tumor diversity.

A remark on this clone: The antigen is undetermined.

The tumor samples were collected prior to definitive surgery or chemotherapy. This receptor was identified in a human donor with high-grade serous ovarian cancer. The specimen was tumor tissue.

The CDR3 sequence is CASRHGTGLAGELFF. The CDR3 coding sequence is TGTGCCAGCAGGCACGGGACAGGGCTGGCCGGGGAGCTGTTTTTT. The chain recombines TRBV6-5 with TRBJ2-2, with 9 bases lining up with TRBD1. The V and J ends lost 6 bases and 6 bases, in that order; junction bases with no gene match: 8. The V gene's germline CDR1 is MNHEY and CDR2 SVGAGI. The CDR3 runs 15 residues.